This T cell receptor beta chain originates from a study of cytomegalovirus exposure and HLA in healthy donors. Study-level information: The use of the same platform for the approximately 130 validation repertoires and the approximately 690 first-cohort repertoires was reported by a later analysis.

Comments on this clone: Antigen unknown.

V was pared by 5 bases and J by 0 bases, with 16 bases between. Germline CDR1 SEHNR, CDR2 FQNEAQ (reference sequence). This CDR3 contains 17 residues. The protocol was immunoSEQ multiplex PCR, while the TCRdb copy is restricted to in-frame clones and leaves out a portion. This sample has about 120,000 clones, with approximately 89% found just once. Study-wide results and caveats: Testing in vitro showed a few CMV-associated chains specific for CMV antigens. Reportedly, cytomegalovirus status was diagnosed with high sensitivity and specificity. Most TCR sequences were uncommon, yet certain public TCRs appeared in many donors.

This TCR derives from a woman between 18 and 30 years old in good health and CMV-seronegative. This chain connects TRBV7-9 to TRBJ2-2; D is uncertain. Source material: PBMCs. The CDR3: CASSPPLRHANTGELFF. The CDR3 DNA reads TGTGCCAGCAGCCCGCCTTTGAGACACGCGAACACCGGGGAGCTGTTTTTT.